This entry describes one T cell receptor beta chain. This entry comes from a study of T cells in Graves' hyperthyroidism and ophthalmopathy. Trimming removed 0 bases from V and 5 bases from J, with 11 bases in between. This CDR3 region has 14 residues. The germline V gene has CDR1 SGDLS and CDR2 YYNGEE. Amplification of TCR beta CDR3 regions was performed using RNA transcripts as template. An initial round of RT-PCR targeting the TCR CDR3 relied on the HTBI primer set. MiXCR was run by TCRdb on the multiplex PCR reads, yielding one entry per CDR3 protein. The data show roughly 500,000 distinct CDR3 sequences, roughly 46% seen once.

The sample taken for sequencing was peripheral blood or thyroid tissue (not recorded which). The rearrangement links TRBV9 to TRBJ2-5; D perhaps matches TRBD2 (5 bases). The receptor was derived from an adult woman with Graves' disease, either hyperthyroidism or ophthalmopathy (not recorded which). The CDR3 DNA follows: TGTGCCAGCAGCGTAGACCCCACGGGGGAGACCCAGTACTTC. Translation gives CASSVDPTGETQYF.